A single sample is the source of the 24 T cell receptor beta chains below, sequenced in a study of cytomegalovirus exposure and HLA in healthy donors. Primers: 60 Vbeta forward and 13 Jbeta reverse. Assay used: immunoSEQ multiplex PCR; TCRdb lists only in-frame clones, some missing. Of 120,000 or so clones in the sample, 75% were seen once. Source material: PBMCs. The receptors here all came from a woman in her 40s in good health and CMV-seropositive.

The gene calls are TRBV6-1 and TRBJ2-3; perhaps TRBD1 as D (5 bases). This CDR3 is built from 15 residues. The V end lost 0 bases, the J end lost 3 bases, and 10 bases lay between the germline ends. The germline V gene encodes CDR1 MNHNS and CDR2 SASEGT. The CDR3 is CASSEAFRATDTQYF. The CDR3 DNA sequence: TGTGCCAGCAGTGAAGCGTTCAGGGCTACAGATACGCAGTATTTT.

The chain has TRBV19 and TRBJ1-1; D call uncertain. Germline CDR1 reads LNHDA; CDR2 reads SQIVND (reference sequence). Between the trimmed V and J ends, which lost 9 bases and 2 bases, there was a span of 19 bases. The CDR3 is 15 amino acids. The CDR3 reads CASQYTDYPNTEAFF. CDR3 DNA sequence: TGTGCCAGCCAGTATACGGACTATCCAAACACTGAAGCTTTCTTT.

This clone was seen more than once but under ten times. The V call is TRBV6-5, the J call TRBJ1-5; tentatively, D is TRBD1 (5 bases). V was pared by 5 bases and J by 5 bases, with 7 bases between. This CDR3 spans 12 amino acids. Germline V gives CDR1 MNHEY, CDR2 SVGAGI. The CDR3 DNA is TGTGCCAGCAGTGACAGCGATCAGCCCCAGCATTTT. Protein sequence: CASSDSDQPQHF.

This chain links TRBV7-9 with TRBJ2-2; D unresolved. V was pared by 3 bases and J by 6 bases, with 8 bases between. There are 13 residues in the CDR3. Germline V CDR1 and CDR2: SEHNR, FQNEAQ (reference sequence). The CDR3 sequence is CASSFASSGELFF. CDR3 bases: TGTGCCAGCAGCTTTGCGAGTTCCGGGGAGCTGTTTTTT.

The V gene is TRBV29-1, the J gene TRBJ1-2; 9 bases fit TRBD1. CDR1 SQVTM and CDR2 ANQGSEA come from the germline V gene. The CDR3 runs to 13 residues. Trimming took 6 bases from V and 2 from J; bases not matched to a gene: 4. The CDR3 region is CSVGQGGNYGYTF. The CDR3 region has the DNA TGCAGCGTGGGACAGGGAGGGAACTATGGCTACACCTTC.

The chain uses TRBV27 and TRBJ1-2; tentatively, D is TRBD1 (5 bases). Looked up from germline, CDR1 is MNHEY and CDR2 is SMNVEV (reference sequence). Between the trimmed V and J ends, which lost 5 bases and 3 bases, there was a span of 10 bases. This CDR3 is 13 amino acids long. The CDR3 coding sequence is TGTGCCAGCAGTCCCGACAGCCACTATGGCTACACCTTC. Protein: CASSPDSHYGYTF.

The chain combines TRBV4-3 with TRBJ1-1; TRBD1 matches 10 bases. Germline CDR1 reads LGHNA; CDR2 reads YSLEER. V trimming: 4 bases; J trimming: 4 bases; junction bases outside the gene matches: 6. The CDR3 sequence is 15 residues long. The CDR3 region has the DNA TGCGCCAGCAGCCGCCCTAGGACAGGGGGCACTGAAGCTTTCTTT. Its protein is CASSRPRTGGTEAFF.

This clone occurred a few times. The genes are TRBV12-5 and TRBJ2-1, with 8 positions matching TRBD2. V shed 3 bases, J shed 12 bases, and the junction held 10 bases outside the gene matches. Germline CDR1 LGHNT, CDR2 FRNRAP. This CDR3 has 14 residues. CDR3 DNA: TGTGCTAGTGGTTTTGCCACTAGCGGAGAACCGCAGTTCTTC. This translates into CASGFATSGEPQFF.

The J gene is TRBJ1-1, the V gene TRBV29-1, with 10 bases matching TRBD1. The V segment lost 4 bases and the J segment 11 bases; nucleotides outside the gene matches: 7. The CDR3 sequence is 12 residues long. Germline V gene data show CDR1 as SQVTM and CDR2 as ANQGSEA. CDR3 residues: CSVATPGQGAFF. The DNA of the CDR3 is TGCAGCGTTGCTACTCCGGGACAGGGGGCTTTCTTT. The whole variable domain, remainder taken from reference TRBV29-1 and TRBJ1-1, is SAVISQKPSRDICQRGTSLTIQCQVDSQVTMMFWYRQQPGQSLTLIATANQGSEATYESGFVIDKFPISRPNLTFSTLTVSNMSPEDSSIYLCSVATPGQGAFFGQGTRLTVV.

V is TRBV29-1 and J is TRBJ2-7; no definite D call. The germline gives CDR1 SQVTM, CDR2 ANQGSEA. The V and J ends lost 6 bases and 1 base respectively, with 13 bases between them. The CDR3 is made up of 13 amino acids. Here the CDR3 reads CSVQTENSYEQYF. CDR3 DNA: TGCAGCGTACAAACGGAGAATTCCTACGAGCAGTACTTC.

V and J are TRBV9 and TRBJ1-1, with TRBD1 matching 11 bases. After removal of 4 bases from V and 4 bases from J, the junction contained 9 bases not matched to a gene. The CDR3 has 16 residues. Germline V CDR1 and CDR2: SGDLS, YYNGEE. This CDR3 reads CASSTLDRGRGTEAFF. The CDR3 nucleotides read TGTGCCAGCAGCACCCTGGACAGGGGGCGAGGCACTGAAGCTTTCTTT.

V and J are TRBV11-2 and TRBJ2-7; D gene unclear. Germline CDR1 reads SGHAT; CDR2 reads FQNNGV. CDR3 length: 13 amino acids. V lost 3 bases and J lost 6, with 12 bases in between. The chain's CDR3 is CASSFLRNSEQYF. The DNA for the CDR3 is TGTGCCAGCAGCTTCCTTCGCAATAGCGAGCAGTACTTC.

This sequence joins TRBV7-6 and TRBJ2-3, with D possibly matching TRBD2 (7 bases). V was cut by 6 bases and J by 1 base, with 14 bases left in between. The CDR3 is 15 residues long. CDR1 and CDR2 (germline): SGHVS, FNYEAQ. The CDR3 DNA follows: TGTGCCAGCAGAGGGGGGGGCAAGGGCACAGATACGCAGTATTTT. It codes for CASRGGGKGTDTQYF.

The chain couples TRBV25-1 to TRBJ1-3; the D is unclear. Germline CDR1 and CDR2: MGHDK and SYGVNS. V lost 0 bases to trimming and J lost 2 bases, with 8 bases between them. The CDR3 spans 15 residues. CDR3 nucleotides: TGTGCCAGCAGTGAATATGGCAGGCCTGGAAACACCATATATTTT. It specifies CASSEYGRPGNTIYF.

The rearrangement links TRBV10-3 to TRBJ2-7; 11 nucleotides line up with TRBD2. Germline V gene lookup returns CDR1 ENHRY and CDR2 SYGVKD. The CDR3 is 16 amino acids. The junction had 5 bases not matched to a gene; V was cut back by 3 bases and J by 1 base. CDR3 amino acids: CAISDATSGRSYEQYF. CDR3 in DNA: TGTGCCATCAGTGATGCCACTAGCGGGAGATCCTACGAGCAGTACTTC.

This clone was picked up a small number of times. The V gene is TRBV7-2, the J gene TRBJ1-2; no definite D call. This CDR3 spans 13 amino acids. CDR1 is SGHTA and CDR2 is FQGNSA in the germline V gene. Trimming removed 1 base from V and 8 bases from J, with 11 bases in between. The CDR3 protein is CASSLEGTGGYTF. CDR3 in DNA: TGTGCCAGCAGCTTAGAGGGTACGGGAGGCTACACCTTC.

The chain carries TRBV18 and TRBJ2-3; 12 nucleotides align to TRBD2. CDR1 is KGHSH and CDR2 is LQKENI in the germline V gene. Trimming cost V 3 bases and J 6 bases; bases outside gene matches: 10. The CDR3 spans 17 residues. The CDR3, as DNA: TGTGCCAGCTCACCCCGACTAGCGGGAGCCACCGGCGATACGCAGTATTTT. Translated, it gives CASSPRLAGATGDTQYF.

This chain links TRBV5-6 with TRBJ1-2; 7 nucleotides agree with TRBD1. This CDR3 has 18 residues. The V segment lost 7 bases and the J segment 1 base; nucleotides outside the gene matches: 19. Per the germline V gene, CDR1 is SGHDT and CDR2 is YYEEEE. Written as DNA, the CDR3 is TGTGCCAGCCCCAACGGGACAGTCGCAATCCCCCTTAACTATGGCTACACCTTC. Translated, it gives CASPNGTVAIPLNYGYTF.

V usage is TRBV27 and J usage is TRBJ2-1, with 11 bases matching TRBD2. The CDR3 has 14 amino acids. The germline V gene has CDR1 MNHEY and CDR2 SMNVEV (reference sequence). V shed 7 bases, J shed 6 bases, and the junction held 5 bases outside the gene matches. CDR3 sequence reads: CASTTGLAANEQFF. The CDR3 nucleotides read TGTGCCAGCACCACGGGACTAGCGGCCAATGAGCAGTTCTTC.

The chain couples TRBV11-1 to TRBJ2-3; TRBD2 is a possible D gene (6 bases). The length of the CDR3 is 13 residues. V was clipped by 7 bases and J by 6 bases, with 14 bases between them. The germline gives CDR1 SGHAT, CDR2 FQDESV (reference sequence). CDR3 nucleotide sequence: TGTGCCAGCACTAGCGAGGCCATTGATACGCAGTATTTT. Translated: CASTSEAIDTQYF.

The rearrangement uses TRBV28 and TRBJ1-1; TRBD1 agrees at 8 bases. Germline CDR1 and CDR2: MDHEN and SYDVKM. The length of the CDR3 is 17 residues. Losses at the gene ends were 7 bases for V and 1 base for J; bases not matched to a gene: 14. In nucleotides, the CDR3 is TGTGCCAGCACCCCCATCCAGGGGGCGGTCCCGAACACTGAAGCTTTCTTT. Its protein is CASTPIQGAVPNTEAFF.

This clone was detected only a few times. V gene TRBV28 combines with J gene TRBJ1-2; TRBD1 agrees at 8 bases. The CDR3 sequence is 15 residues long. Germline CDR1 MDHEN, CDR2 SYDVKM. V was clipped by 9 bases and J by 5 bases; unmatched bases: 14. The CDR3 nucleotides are TGTGCCAGTAACGATTCCGGGACAGGCAGTTATGGCTACACCTTC. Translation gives CASNDSGTGSYGYTF.

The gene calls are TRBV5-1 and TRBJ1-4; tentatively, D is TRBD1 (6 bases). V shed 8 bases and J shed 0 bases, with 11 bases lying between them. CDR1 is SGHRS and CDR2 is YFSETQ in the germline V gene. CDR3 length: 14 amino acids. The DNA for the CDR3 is TGCGCCAGTAAGCAGGGGACAACTAATGAAAAACTGTTTTTT. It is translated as CASKQGTTNEKLFF.

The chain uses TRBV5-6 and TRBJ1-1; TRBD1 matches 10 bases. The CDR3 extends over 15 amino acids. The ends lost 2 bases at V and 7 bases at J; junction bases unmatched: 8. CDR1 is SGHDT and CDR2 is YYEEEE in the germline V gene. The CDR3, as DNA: TGTGCCAGCAGCTTCCCCGGGACAGGGGACCGTGAAGCTTTCTTT. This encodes CASSFPGTGDREAFF.